A selection of T cell receptor beta chains follows, all from one sample in a study of beta chain features in type 1 diabetes. The data were produced by immunoSEQ multiplex PCR, yet TCRdb's version contains in-frame clones alone and is incomplete. In the table there are under 300,000 clones, around 21% of which are singletons. The sample consisted of naive CD4+ T cells from blood. These receptors were obtained from a woman aged 40 to 50 with type 1 diabetes. Both conserved end residues are part of each CDR3. A D gene is named only where the DNA matches it firmly. Expanded clones are given a class, and other clones once, few, many or no size at all.

>TRBJ1-4|.|TRBV5-1|few
TGCGCCAGCAGCTTGGGTATAGGTCTGGAGGAAAAACTGTTTTTT
CASSLGIGLEEKLFF
>TRBJ2-7|.|TRBV28|.
TGTGCCAGCAGTACAAGGTGGCTAGCCTACGAGCAGTACTTC
CASSTRWLAYEQYF
>TRBJ2-7|TRBD1|TRBV28|.
TGTGCCAGCAGCGCCGGACAGGTAACCTACGAGCAGTACTTC
CASSAGQVTYEQYF
>TRBJ2-5|TRBD2|TRBV9|few
TGTGCCAGCAGCTCGGGGGGATTGTTGGGGACCCAGTACTTC
CASSSGGLLGTQYF
>TRBJ1-1|.|TRBV5-1|few
TGCGCCAGCAGCCTTACACCAAACACTGAAGCTTTCTTT
CASSLTPNTEAFF
>TRBJ1-5|.|TRBV5-4|few
TGTGCCAGCAGCTCCGAGCCCGATCAGCCCCAGCATTTT
CASSSEPDQPQHF
>TRBJ2-7|.|TRBV23-1|few
TGCCCTCCCCCGGGGGGCGGAGAGCAGTACTTC
CPPPGGGEQYF
>TRBJ2-7|TRBD1|TRBV30|few
TGTGCCTGGAGTCCGGACAGGGCCTACGAGCAGTACTTC
CAWSPDRAYEQYF
>TRBJ2-5|TRBD1|TRBV7-2|few
TGTGCCAGCAGCTCCGACAGGGAAGAGACCCAGTACTTC
CASSSDREETQYF
>TRBJ2-7|TRBD2|TRBV7-2|.
TGTGCCAGCAGCTTAGCATCGGGAGGGCCCTACGAGCAGTACTTC
CASSLASGGPYEQYF
>TRBJ2-7|TRBD2|TRBV4-2|few
TGTGCCAGCAGCCAAGAACCTCTCCTGCTAGCGGTATCCTACGAGCAGTACTTC
CASSQEPLLLAVSYEQYF
>TRBJ1-1|.|TRBV28|.
TGTGCCAGCAGTTCTCAGACAGGCATCACTGAAGCTTTCTTT
CASSSQTGITEAFF
>TRBJ2-1|TRBD2|TRBV30|few
TGTGCCTGGAGAACTAGCGGGAGCTACAATGAGCAGTTCTTC
CAWRTSGSYNEQFF
>TRBJ2-7|.|TRBV7-9|few
TGTGCCAGCAGCTTCACACAGGGATCCTACGAGCAGTACTTC
CASSFTQGSYEQYF
>TRBJ1-1|.|TRBV11-2|few
TGTGCCAGCAGCTTAGCCGCTGAAGCTTTCTTT
CASSLAAEAFF
>TRBJ2-1|.|TRBV7-8|.
TGTGCGGGCAGTAGAGGGCCCACCTACAATGAGCAGTTCTTC
CAGSRGPTYNEQFF
>TRBJ1-3|.|TRBV28|.
TGTGCCAGCAGTTTATCCTCGGGATGGGGAAACACCATATATTTT
CASSLSSGWGNTIYF
>TRBJ2-1|TRBD2|TRBV7-2|.
TGTGCCAGCAGCCCTCTGACTAGCATGAATGAGCAGTTCTTC
CASSPLTSMNEQFF
>TRBJ2-3|.|TRBV7-2|few
TGTGCCAGCAGGTGGAGGGAGTCGATAGATACGCAGTATTTT
CASRWRESIDTQYF
>TRBJ1-2|.|TRBV27|.
TGTGCCAGCAGTTTGGCTGCGGGGGGCTATGGCTACACCTTC
CASSLAAGGYGYTF
>TRBJ1-2|.|TRBV2|.
TGTGCCAGCACCCCAGGGTATGGCTACACCTTC
CASTPGYGYTF
>TRBJ2-7|TRBD1|TRBV9|few
TGTGCCAGCAGCCCCCCCGGGACAGGGTATCCTCAGCAGTACTTC
CASSPPGTGYPQQYF
>TRBJ2-1|.|TRBV7-2|.
TGTGCCAGCAGCCCCACTGCCGGGAATGAGCAGTTCTTC
CASSPTAGNEQFF
>TRBJ1-5|.|TRBV4-1|.
TGCGCCAGCAGCCAAGATTACGACACAATACAGCCCCAGCATTTT
CASSQDYDTIQPQHF
>TRBJ2-4|.|TRBV30|few
TGTGCCTGGTGGGGAGCGCCCCACGGCATTCAGTACTTC
CAWWGAPHGIQYF
>TRBJ1-5|.|TRBV20-1|few
TGCAGTGCTTACGGGAGTGGGCCCCAGCATTTT
CSAYGSGPQHF
>TRBJ2-3|TRBD2|TRBV28|.
TGTGCCAGCAGTCGACCGACTAGCGGGAGATCAGATACGCAGTATTTT
CASSRPTSGRSDTQYF
>TRBJ2-7|.|TRBV9|.
TGTGCCAGCAGCCGCACGGGGATGGGAGACTCGTCGGGCTACGAGCAGTACTTC
CASSRTGMGDSSGYEQYF
>TRBJ1-1|.|TRBV5-1|.
TGCGCCAGCGCGGTGCAGGGGAACACTGAAGCTTTCTTT
CASAVQGNTEAFF
>TRBJ2-1|.|TRBV21-1|.
TGTGCCAGCAGCCGACTATTCATGTTCTTC
CASSRLFMFF
>TRBJ1-5|TRBD1|TRBV19|few
TGTGCCAGTAGCATGGACAGGGCCGGCAATCAGCCCCAGCATTTT
CASSMDRAGNQPQHF
>TRBJ2-5|TRBD1|TRBV4-2|few
TGTGCCAGCAGCCAAGAAGAGGGGGCATCCCACTTC
CASSQEEGASHF
>TRBJ2-1|.|TRBV7-9|.
TGTGCCAGCACTGGGCTAGCCTCCTACAATGAGCAGTTCTTC
CASTGLASYNEQFF
>TRBJ1-2|TRBD1|TRBV30|.
TGTGCCTGGAGACCGGGACAGGGTGCGAAGGGCTACACCTTC
CAWRPGQGAKGYTF
>TRBJ2-1|TRBD1|TRBV28|.
TGTGCCAGCAGACCTACCCCCGGGACAGGAGCCCACAATGAGCAGTTCTTC
CASRPTPGTGAHNEQFF
>TRBJ2-3|.|TRBV4-1|.
TGCGCCAGCAGCCAGGAGCCCTTTAGCGGCCTCACAGATACGCAGTATTTT
CASSQEPFSGLTDTQYF
>TRBJ1-5|.|TRBV7-8|.
TGTGCCAGCAGCTTGCGAGGACAGCCCCAGCATTTT
CASSLRGQPQHF
>TRBJ2-7|TRBD2|TRBV11-1|few
TGTGCCAGCAGCAGGCTAGCGGGGGGGAACGAGCAGTACTTC
CASSRLAGGNEQYF
>TRBJ1-5|TRBD1|TRBV5-1|.
TGCGCCAGCAGCTTGGCCCCAATGGGACAGGCCGAGAATCAGCCCCAGCATTTT
CASSLAPMGQAENQPQHF
>TRBJ1-2|TRBD1|TRBV30|few
TGTGCCTGGAGTGTACCCGGGACAGTCGGCTACACCTTC
CAWSVPGTVGYTF
>TRBJ2-2|TRBD2|TRBV10-3|.
TGTGCCATCAGTGTAGCGGGGGAGAACACCGGGGAGCTGTTTTTT
CAISVAGENTGELFF
>TRBJ2-1|TRBD1|TRBV5-4|few
TGTGCCAGCAGCCACCCGGGACAGGGGGGGACCAACCTCTACAATGAGCAGTTCTTC
CASSHPGQGGTNLYNEQFF
>TRBJ2-3|.|TRBV11-1|few
TGTGCCAGCAGCCGCGGGAGCACAGATACGCAGTATTTT
CASSRGSTDTQYF
>TRBJ2-7|.|TRBV25-1|.
TGTGCCAGCTCTGGAAGGGGGGGGACGTACGAGCAGTACTTC
CASSGRGGTYEQYF
>TRBJ2-7|.|TRBV12-5|.
TGTGCTAGACGCGAGATCGACGAGCAGTACTTC
CARREIDEQYF
>TRBJ1-5|.|TRBV5-6|.
TGTGCCAGCAGCCTCAAGGGCAGGGATCAGCCCCAGCATTTT
CASSLKGRDQPQHF
>TRBJ2-7|.|TRBV6-5|.
TGTGCCAGCTCTCGTTCAGATAACTACGAGCAGTACTTC
CASSRSDNYEQYF
>TRBJ1-2|TRBD1|TRBV9|.
TGTGCCAGCAGCTTAGCCGGGACAGGGGATTATGGCTACACCTTC
CASSLAGTGDYGYTF
>TRBJ2-7|TRBD1|TRBV11-2|.
TGTGCCAGCAGCCCAGCTCCGGGACAGGAGTACGAGCAGTACTTC
CASSPAPGQEYEQYF
>TRBJ1-5|.|TRBV5-5|.
TGTGCCAGCGGACGGGACACGGATCAGCCCCAGCATTTT
CASGRDTDQPQHF
>TRBJ1-1|TRBD1|TRBV5-4|few
TGTGCCTCCAGGGGGGCTGGGGAGAACACTGAAGCTTTCTTT
CASRGAGENTEAFF
>TRBJ1-5|.|TRBV30|.
TGTGCCTGGAGTGGAGTCGGTCAGCCCCAGCATTTT
CAWSGVGQPQHF
>TRBJ1-1|TRBD1|TRBV18|.
TGTGCCAGCTCATCCTCAGGGGGGCTCATGAACACTGAAGCTTTCTTT
CASSSSGGLMNTEAFF
>TRBJ2-1|TRBD2|TRBV29-1|.
TGCAGCGTCGGGGGGGTCATGAATGAGCAGTTCTTC
CSVGGVMNEQFF
>TRBJ2-1|.|TRBV5-6|few
TGTGCCAGCACCGAGAGGCGGAGCGGCTCCTACAATGAGCAGTTCTTC
CASTERRSGSYNEQFF